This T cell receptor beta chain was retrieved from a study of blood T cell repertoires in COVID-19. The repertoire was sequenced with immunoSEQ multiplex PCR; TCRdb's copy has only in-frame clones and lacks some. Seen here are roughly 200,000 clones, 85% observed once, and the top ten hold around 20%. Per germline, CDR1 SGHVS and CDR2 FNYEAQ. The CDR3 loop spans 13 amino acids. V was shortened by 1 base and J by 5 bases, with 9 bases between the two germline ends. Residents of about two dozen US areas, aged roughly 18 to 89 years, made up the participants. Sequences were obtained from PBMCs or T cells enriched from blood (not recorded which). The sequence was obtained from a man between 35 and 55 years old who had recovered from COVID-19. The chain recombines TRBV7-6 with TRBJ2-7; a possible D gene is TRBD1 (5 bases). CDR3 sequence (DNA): TGTGCCAGCAGCTTAGTCAGGGCTCACGAGCAGTACTTC. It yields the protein CASSLVRAHEQYF.